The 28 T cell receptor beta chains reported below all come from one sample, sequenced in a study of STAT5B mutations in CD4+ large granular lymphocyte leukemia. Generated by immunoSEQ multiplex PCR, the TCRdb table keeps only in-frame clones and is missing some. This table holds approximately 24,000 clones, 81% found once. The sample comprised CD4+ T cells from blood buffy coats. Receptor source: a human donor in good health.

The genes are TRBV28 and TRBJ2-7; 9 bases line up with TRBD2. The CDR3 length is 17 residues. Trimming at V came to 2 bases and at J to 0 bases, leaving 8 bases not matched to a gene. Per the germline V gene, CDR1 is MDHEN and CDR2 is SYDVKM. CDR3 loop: CASSLPLAGFDSYEQYV. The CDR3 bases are TGTGCCAGCAGTTTACCGCTAGCGGGGTTCGACTCCTACGAGCAGTACGTC.

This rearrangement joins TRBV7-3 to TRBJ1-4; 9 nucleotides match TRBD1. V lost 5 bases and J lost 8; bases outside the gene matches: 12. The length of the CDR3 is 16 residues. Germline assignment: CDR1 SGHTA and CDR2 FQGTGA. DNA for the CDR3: TGTGCCAGCAGCCTAGGATCGGGACAGGGTAACGAAAAACTGTTTTTT. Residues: CASSLGSGQGNEKLFF. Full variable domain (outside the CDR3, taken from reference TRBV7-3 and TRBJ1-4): GAGVSQTPSNKVTEKGKYVELRCDPISGHTALYWYRQSLGQGPEFLIYFQGTGAADDSGLPNDRFFAVRPEGSVSTLKIQRTERGDSAVYLCASSLGSGQGNEKLFFGSGTQLSVL.

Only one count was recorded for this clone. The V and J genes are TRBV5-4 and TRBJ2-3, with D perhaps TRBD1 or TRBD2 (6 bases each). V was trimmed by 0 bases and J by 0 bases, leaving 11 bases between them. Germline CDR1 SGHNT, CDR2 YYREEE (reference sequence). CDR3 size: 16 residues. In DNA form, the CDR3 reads TGTGCCAGCAGCTTGGGGGGGGCCAGTAGCACAGATACGCAGTATTTT. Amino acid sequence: CASSLGGASSTDTQYF.

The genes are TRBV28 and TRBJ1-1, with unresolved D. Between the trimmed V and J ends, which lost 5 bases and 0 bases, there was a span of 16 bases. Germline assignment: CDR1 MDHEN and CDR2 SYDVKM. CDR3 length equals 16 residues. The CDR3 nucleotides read TGTGCCAGCAGTCCCTATCTGCCAGACCTGAACACTGAAGCTTTCTTT. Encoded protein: CASSPYLPDLNTEAFF.

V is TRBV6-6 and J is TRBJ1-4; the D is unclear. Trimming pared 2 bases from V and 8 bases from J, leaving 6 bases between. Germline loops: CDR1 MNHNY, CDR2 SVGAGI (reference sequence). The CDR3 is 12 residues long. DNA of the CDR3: TGTGCCAGCAGTTACGATGGGGAAAAACTGTTTTTT. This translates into CASSYDGEKLFF.

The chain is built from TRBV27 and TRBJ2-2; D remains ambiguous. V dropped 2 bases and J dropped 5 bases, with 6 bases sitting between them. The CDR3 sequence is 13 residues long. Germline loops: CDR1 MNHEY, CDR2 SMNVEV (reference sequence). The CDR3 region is CASSLGVTGELFF. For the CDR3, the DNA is TGTGCCAGCAGTTTAGGGGTTACCGGGGAGCTGTTTTTT.

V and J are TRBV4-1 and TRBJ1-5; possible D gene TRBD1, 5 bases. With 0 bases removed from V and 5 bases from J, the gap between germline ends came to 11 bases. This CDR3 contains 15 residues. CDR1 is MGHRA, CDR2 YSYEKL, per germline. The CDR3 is CASSQESGNHQPQHF. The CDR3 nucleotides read TGCGCCAGCAGCCAAGAATCAGGGAACCATCAGCCCCAGCATTTT.

CDR3 nucleotide sequence: TGTGCCAGCAGCTTTTCACCCCAAGGGGCAGATACGCAGTATTTT. This codes for CASSFSPQGADTQYF. The V call is TRBV7-2, the J call TRBJ2-3, with a weak D call TRBD1 (5 bases). This CDR3 is 15 amino acids long. CDR1 is SGHTA and CDR2 is FQGNSA in the germline V gene. Trimming left V 3 bases short and J 4 bases short, with 14 bases between.

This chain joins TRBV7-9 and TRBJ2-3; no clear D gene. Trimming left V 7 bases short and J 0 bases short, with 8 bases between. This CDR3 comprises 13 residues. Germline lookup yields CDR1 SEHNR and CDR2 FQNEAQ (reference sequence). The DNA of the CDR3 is TGTGCCAGCATGGTGGGTAGCACAGATACGCAGTATTTT. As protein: CASMVGSTDTQYF.

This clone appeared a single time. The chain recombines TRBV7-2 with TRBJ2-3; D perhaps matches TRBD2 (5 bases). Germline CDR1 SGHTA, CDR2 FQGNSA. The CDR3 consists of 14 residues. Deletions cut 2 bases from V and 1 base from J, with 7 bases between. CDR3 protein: CASSLQAGTDTQYF. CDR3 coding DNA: TGTGCCAGCAGCTTACAAGCGGGCACAGATACGCAGTATTTT.

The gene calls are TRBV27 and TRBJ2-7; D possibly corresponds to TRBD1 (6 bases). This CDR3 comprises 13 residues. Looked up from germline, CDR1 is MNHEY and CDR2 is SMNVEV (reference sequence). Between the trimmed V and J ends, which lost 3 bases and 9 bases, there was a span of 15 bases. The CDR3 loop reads CASSFRGGNRQYV. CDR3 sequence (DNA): TGTGCCAGCAGTTTCAGGGGCGGAAATCGGCAGTACGTC.

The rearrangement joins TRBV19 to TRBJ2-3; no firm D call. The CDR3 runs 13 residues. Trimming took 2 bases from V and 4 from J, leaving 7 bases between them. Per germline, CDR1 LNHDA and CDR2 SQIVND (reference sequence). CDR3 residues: CASSITGSDTQYF. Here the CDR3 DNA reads TGTGCCAGTAGTATAACCGGATCAGATACGCAGTATTTT.

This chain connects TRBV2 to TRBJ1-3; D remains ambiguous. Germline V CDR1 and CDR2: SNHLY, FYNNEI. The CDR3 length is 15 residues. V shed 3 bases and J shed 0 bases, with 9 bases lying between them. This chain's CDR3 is CASSEGLRSGNTIYF. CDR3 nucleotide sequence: TGTGCCAGCAGTGAGGGTCTCCGCTCTGGAAACACCATATATTTT.

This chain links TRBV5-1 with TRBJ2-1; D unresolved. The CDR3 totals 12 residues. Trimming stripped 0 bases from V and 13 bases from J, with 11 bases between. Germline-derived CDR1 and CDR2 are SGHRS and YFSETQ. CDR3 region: CASSLDSPAQFF. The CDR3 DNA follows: TGCGCCAGCAGCTTGGACAGCCCAGCCCAGTTCTTC. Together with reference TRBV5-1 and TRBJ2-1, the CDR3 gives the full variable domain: KAGVTQTPRYLIKTRGQQVTLSCSPISGHRSVSWYQQTPGQGLQFLFEYFSETQRNKGNFPGRFSGRQFSNSRSEMNVSTLELGDSALYLCASSLDSPAQFFGPGTRLTVL.

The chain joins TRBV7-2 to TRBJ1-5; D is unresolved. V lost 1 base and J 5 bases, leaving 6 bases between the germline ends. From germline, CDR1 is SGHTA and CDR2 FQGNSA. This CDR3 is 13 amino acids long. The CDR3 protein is CASSLESDQPQHF. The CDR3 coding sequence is TGTGCCAGCAGCTTAGAGAGTGATCAGCCCCAGCATTTT. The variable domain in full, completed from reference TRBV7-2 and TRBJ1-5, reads GAGVSQSPSNKVTEKGKDVELRCDPISGHTALYWYRQSLGQGLEFLIYFQGNSAPDKSGLPSDRFSAERTGGSVSTLTIQRTQQEDSAVYLCASSLESDQPQHFGDGTRLSIL.

The chain's CDR3 is CASSLSGAGGYGYTF. The DNA for the CDR3 is TGTGCCAGCAGTTTATCTGGTGCGGGGGGCTATGGCTACACCTTC. V and J are TRBV28 and TRBJ1-2; perhaps TRBD1 as D (5 bases). The CDR3 covers 15 residues. Per germline, CDR1 MDHEN and CDR2 SYDVKM. V gave up 1 base and J gave up 4 bases, with 13 bases separating them.

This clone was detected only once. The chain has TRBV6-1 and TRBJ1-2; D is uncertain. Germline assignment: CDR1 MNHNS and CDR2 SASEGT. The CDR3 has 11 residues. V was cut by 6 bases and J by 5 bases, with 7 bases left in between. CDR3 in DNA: TGTGCCAGCAGCCAAGGATATGGCTACACCTTC. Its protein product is CASSQGYGYTF.

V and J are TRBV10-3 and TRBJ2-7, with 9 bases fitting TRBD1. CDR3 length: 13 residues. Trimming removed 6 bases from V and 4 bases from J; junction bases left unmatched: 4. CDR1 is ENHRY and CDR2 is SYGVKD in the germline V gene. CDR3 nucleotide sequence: TGTGCCATCAGGGGACAGGGCCCATACGAGCAGTACGTC. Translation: CAIRGQGPYEQYV.

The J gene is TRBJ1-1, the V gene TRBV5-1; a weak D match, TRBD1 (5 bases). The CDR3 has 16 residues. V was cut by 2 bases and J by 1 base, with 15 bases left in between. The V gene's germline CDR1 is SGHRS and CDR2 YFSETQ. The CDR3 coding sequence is TGCGCCAGCAGCTTCCGCACGGGGGTGGGGAACACTGAAGCTTTCTTT. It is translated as CASSFRTGVGNTEAFF. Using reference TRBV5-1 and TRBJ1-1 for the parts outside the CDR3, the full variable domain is KAGVTQTPRYLIKTRGQQVTLSCSPISGHRSVSWYQQTPGQGLQFLFEYFSETQRNKGNFPGRFSGRQFSNSRSEMNVSTLELGDSALYLCASSFRTGVGNTEAFFGQGTRLTVV.

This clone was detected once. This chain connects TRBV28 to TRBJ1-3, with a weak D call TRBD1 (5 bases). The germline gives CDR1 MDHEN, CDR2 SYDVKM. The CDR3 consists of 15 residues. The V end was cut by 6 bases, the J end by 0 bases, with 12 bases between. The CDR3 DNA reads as TGTGCCAGCAGACCGGGACGCTACTCTGGAAACACCATATATTTT. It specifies CASRPGRYSGNTIYF.

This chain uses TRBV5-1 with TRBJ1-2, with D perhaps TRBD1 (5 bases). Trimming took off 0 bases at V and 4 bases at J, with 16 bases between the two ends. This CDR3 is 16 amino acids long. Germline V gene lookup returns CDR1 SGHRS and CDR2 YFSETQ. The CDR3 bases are TGCGCCAGCAGCTTGGATGTGGCCAGGGCCACCTATGGCTACACCTTC. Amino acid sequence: CASSLDVARATYGYTF.

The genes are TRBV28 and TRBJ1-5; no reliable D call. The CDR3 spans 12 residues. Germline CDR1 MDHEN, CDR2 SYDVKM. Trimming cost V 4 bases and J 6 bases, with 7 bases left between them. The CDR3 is CASSSVGQPQHF. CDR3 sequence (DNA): TGTGCCAGCAGTTCGGTGGGTCAGCCCCAGCATTTT. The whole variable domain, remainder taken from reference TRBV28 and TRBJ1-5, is DVKVTQSSRYLVKRTGEKVFLECVQDMDHENMFWYRQDPGLGLRLIYFSYDVKMKEKGDIPEGYSVSREKKERFSLILESASTNQTSMYLCASSSVGQPQHFGDGTRLSIL.

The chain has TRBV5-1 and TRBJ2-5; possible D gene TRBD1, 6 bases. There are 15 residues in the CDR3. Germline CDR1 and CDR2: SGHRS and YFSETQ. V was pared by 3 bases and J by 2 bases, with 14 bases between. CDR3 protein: CASSWITGLQETQYF. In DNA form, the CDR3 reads TGCGCCAGCAGCTGGATAACAGGGCTTCAAGAGACCCAGTACTTC.

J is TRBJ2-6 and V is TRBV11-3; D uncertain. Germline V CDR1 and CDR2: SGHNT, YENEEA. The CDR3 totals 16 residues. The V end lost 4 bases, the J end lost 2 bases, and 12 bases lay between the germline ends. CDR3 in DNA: TGTGCCAGCAGCTCGGCCCTTACTACTGGGGCCAACGTCCTGACTTTC. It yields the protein CASSSALTTGANVLTF. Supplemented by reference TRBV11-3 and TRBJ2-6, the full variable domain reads EAGVVQSPRYKIIEKKQPVAFWCNPISGHNTLYWYLQNLGQGPELLIRYENEEAVDDSQLPKDRFSAERLKGVDSTLKIQPAELGDSAVYLCASSSALTTGANVLTFGAGSRLTVL.

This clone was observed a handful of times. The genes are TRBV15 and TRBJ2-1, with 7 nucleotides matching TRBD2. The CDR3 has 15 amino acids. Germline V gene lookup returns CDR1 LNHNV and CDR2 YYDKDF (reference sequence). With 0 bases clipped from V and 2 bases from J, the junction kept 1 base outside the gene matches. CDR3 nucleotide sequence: TGTGCCACCAGCAGAGAACTAGCGACCTACAATGAGCAGTTCTTC. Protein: CATSRELATYNEQFF.

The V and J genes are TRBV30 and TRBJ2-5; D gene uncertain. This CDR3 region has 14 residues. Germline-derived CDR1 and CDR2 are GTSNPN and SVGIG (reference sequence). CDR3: CAGPSPGAQETQYF. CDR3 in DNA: TGTGCAGGACCGTCACCCGGAGCCCAAGAGACCCAGTACTTC.

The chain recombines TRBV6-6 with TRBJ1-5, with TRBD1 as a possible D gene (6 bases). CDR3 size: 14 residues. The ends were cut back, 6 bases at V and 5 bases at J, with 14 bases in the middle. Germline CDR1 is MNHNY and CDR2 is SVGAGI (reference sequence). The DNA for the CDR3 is TGTGCCAGCAGCCTAACAGGGATCGATCAGCCCCAGCATTTT. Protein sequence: CASSLTGIDQPQHF.

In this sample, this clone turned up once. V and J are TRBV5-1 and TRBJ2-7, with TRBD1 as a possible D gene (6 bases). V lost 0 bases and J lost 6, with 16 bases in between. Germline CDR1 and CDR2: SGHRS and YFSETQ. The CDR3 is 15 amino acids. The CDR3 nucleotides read TGCGCCAGCAGCTTGGAGCTACCACAGGGATCCGAGCAGTACTTC. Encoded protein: CASSLELPQGSEQYF. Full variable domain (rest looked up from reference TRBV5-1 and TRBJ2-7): KAGVTQTPRYLIKTRGQQVTLSCSPISGHRSVSWYQQTPGQGLQFLFEYFSETQRNKGNFPGRFSGRQFSNSRSEMNVSTLELGDSALYLCASSLELPQGSEQYFGPGTRLTVT.